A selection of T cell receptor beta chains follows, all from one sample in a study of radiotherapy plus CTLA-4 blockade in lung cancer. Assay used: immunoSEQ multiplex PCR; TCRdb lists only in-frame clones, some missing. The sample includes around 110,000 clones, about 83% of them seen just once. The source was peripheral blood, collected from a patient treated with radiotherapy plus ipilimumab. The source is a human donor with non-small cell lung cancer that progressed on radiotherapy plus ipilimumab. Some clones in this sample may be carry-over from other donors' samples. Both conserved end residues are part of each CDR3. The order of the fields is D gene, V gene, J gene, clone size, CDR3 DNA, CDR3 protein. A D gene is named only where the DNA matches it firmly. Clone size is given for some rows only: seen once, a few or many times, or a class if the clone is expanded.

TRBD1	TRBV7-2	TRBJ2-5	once	TGTGCCAGCAGCTTCGACAGGGCGCAAGAGACCCAGTACTTC	CASSFDRAQETQYF
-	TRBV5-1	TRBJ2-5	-	TGCGCCAGCAGCTTGGGTCGGGGGATTATAGAACAAGAGACCCAGTACTTC	CASSLGRGIIEQETQYF
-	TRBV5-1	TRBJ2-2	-	TGCGCCAGCAGCTTTATTCCTGCCGGGGAGCTGTTTTTT	CASSFIPAGELFF
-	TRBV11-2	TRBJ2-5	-	TGTGCCAGCAGCTTAGCCCAAGAGACCCAGTACTTC	CASSLAQETQYF
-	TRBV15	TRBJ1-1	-	TGTGCCACCAGCAGAGGGGGGAGTCAGGGAGGTGAAGCTTTCTTT	CATSRGGSQGGEAFF
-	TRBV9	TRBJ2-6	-	TGTGCCAGCAGCGTAGACTCAGTAAGGAGCTCTGGGGCCAACGTCCTGACTTTC	CASSVDSVRSSGANVLTF
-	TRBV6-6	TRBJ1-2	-	TGTGCCAGCAGTTACCGACGTGGCTACACCTTC	CASSYRRGYTF
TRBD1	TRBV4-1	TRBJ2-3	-	TGCGCCAGCAGCTTGGGACAGGTCACAGATACGCAGTATTTT	CASSLGQVTDTQYF
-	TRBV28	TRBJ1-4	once	TGTGCCAGCAGCTCCCGAAGTAATGAAAAACTGTTTTTT	CASSSRSNEKLFF
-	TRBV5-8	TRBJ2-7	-	TGTGCCAGCAGCTTAGGGGCACACAGGGAAGGTGGATACGAGCAGTACTTC	CASSLGAHREGGYEQYF
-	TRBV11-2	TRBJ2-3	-	TGTGCCAGCAGGGGACCCAGAGCGTATTTT	CASRGPRAYF
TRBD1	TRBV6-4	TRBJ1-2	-	TGTGCCAGCAGTACCTCGGGACAGGGGGTCTATGGCTACACCTTC	CASSTSGQGVYGYTF
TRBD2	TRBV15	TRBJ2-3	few	TGTGCCACCAGCAGAGGAACTAGCGGGGGGTACACAGATACGCAGTATTTT	CATSRGTSGGYTDTQYF
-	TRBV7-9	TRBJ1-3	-	TGTGCCAGCAGCTTAAGGGCCAGACAGAGCTCTGGAAACACCATATATTTT	CASSLRARQSSGNTIYF
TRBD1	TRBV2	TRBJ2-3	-	TGTGCCAGTAGACCGGGACAGGGTTCAGATACGCAGTATTTT	CASRPGQGSDTQYF
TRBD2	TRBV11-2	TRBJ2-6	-	TGTGCCAGCAGCTCCTGGGGGGGATCTGGGGCCAACGTCCTGACTTTC	CASSSWGGSGANVLTF
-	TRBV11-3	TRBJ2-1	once	TGTGCCAGCAGCCCAGGGGGGCACGGATACAATGAGCAGTTCTTC	CASSPGGHGYNEQFF
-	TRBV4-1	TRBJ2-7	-	TGCGCCAGCAGCCACCCGACACGATCCTACGAGCAGTACTTC	CASSHPTRSYEQYF
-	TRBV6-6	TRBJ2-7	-	TGTGCCAGCAGCCCTAGAGGTTGGGGCTACGAGCAGTACTTC	CASSPRGWGYEQYF
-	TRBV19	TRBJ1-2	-	TGTGCCAGTAGTATAGTTGGGAGCTATGGCTACACCTTC	CASSIVGSYGYTF
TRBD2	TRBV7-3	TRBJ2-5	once	TGTGCCAGCAGCTCGACTAGCGGGGGGGCCAGGGAGACCCAGTACTTC	CASSSTSGGARETQYF